Listed here are 27 T cell receptor beta chains from one sample, sequenced in a study of blood T cell repertoires in COVID-19. Sequencing was performed with immunoSEQ multiplex PCR; in TCRdb, only in-frame clones are kept and a portion is missing. The data hold 20,000 to 25,000 clones, with around 80% observed a single time. The sample taken for sequencing was peripheral blood. All receptors come from a man between 60 and 75 years old with active COVID-19.

Within the sample, this clone is medium-sized. The chain has TRBV18 and TRBJ2-7; 7 bases fit TRBD1. The CDR3 covers 13 residues. Germline CDR1 reads KGHSH; CDR2 reads LQKENI. The junction had 5 bases not matched to a gene; V was cut back by 3 bases and J by 6 bases. The CDR3 DNA follows: TGTGCCAGCTCACCCTCACAGGGGATCGAGCAGTACTTC. Its translation is CASSPSQGIEQYF.

The sample holds a few counts of this clone. The CDR3 loop reads CATSRAVGSSVSGELFF. CDR3 bases: TGTGCCACCAGCAGAGCTGTCGGGAGTTCGGTATCCGGGGAGCTGTTTTTT. V usage is TRBV15 and J usage is TRBJ2-2; D might be TRBD2 (6 bases). V gave up 1 base and J gave up 6 bases, with 18 bases separating them. The CDR3 is 17 residues long. Per the germline V gene, CDR1 is LNHNV and CDR2 is YYDKDF (reference sequence).

The V and J genes are TRBV27 and TRBJ2-1; 8 bases map to TRBD2. The junction had 10 bases not matched to a gene; V was cut back by 5 bases and J by 4 bases. Germline-derived CDR1 and CDR2 are MNHEY and SMNVEV (reference sequence). The CDR3 runs to 16 residues. The CDR3 spells CASSASGGPRYNEQFF. The CDR3 DNA follows: TGTGCCAGCAGTGCTTCGGGAGGGCCTAGATACAATGAGCAGTTCTTC.

The chain couples TRBV29-1 to TRBJ2-7, with D perhaps matching TRBD1 (6 bases). This CDR3 is built from 12 residues. Germline CDR1 reads SQVTM; CDR2 reads ANQGSEA. V was trimmed by 6 bases and J by 6 bases, leaving 15 bases between them. DNA of the CDR3: TGCAGCGTGGATCCAGGGGTGGGCGAGCAGTACTTC. Translation gives CSVDPGVGEQYF.

This chain uses TRBV7-2 with TRBJ1-1; no clear D gene. V dropped 1 base and J dropped 1 base, with 4 bases sitting between them. Germline V CDR1 and CDR2: SGHTA, FQGNSA. The CDR3 has 13 residues. The CDR3 coding sequence is TGTGCCAGCAGCTTAGATAGGAACACTGAAGCTTTCTTT. Translating it yields CASSLDRNTEAFF.

This chain connects TRBV3-1 (or the pseudogene TRBV3-2) to TRBJ2-3, with 10 nucleotides matching TRBD2. Trimming removed 7 bases from V and 4 bases from J; junction bases left unmatched: 14. The CDR3 runs 17 residues. CDR1 and CDR2 (germline): LGHDT, YNNKEL (reference sequence). The DNA of the CDR3 is TGTGCCAGCACCCGCGGGGATCTAGCGGGAGCTGCAGATACGCAGTATTTT. Translation: CASTRGDLAGAADTQYF.

The chain carries TRBV5-6 and TRBJ2-2, with 7 bases that match TRBD1. The germline CDR1 and CDR2 sequences are SGHDT and YYEEEE. Trimming cost V 2 bases and J 3 bases; bases outside gene matches: 13. This CDR3 is built from 18 residues. CDR3 region: CASSFERKGGLDTGELFF. The CDR3 DNA follows: TGTGCCAGCAGCTTCGAAAGGAAAGGGGGCTTGGACACCGGGGAGCTGTTTTTT.

The rearrangement links TRBV9 to TRBJ2-1; the match to TRBD2 covers 8 bases. The CDR3 extends over 15 amino acids. V shed 4 bases and J 7 bases; nucleotides not matched to a gene: 10. CDR1 and CDR2 from the germline V gene are SGDLS and YYNGEE. The CDR3 is CASSPVLAGTNEQFF. In DNA, the CDR3 is TGTGCCAGCAGCCCGGTTTTAGCGGGAACGAATGAGCAGTTCTTC. Looking up the rest from reference TRBV9 and TRBJ2-1 gives the full variable domain: DSGVTQTPKHLITATGQRVTLRCSPRSGDLSVYWYQQSLDQGLQFLIQYYNGEERAKGNILERFSAQQFPDLHSELNLSSLELGDSALYFCASSPVLAGTNEQFFGPGTRLTVL.

The V gene is TRBV6-9, the J gene TRBJ2-7; 7 bases fit TRBD2. After removal of 4 bases from V and 3 bases from J, the junction contained 15 bases not matched to a gene. CDR3 length: 17 residues. CDR1 and CDR2 (germline): MNHGY, SVAAGI. Written as DNA, the CDR3 is TGTGCCAGCAGTTCGGGGGGTGCCTACGGGACTCGCTACGAGCAGTACTTC. The encoded protein is CASSSGGAYGTRYEQYF.

The genes are TRBV24-1 and TRBJ1-5; the match to TRBD1 covers 9 bases. CDR1 KGHDR and CDR2 SFDVKD come from the germline V gene. V shed 2 bases, J shed 9 bases, and the junction held 10 bases outside the gene matches. The CDR3 extends over 16 amino acids. CDR3 residues: CATSDSGQGRYWPQHF. The CDR3 DNA reads TGTGCCACCAGTGATTCGGGACAGGGTCGGTACTGGCCCCAGCATTTT.

This rearrangement joins TRBV27 to TRBJ2-5; the match to TRBD1 covers 10 bases. The CDR3 is 15 amino acids. V was clipped by 4 bases and J by 5 bases; unmatched bases: 7. Germline-derived CDR1 and CDR2 are MNHEY and SMNVEV (reference sequence). CDR3 in amino acids: CASSSSGTGDETQYF. As DNA, the CDR3 is TGTGCCAGCAGTTCCTCCGGGACAGGGGACGAGACCCAGTACTTC.

The chain couples TRBV30 to TRBJ2-2, with unresolved D. This CDR3 has 13 amino acids. With 4 bases removed from V and 1 base from J, the gap between germline ends came to 7 bases. Per germline, CDR1 GTSNPN and CDR2 SVGIG (reference sequence). Written as DNA, the CDR3 is TGTGCCTGGATGCTCGGGAACACCGGGGAGCTGTTTTTT. It translates to CAWMLGNTGELFF.

V gene TRBV18 combines with J gene TRBJ1-1, with D perhaps TRBD1 (6 bases). The CDR3 has 15 residues. Trimming took 1 base from V and 2 from J, leaving 11 bases between them. CDR1 KGHSH and CDR2 LQKENI come from the germline V gene. This CDR3 is CASSPRTAGNTEAFF. The CDR3 coding sequence is TGTGCCAGCTCACCACGGACAGCCGGAAACACTGAAGCTTTCTTT.

The chain recombines TRBV19 with TRBJ2-5; a weak D match, TRBD2 (5 bases). The CDR3 spans 11 residues. V lost 3 bases and J lost 8, with 7 bases in between. Germline V gene data show CDR1 as LNHDA and CDR2 as SQIVND (reference sequence). CDR3 protein: CASSMDFTQYF. The DNA for the CDR3 is TGTGCCAGTAGTATGGACTTTACCCAGTACTTC.

The chain links TRBV5-6 to TRBJ2-2, with D tentatively TRBD2 (6 bases). CDR3 length: 16 amino acids. The ends were cut back, 2 bases at V and 4 bases at J, with 15 bases in the middle. CDR1 is SGHDT and CDR2 is YYEEEE in the germline V gene. CDR3 DNA sequence: TGTGCCAGCAGCTTTCTTGTCGGGAGTGCCACCGGGGAGCTGTTTTTT. Translation gives CASSFLVGSATGELFF.

This rearrangement joins TRBV25-1 to TRBJ1-5, with 7 bases aligning to TRBD1. Per the germline V gene, CDR1 is MGHDK and CDR2 is SYGVNS. The CDR3 is made up of 14 amino acids. J gave up 6 bases and V 6 bases, and 8 bases lay outside the gene matches. The CDR3 is CASSQTGQGQPQHF. For the CDR3, the DNA is TGTGCCAGCAGCCAGACAGGGCAGGGTCAGCCCCAGCATTTT. Full variable domain (remainder filled in from reference TRBV25-1 and TRBJ1-5): EADIYQTPRYLVIGTGKKITLECSQTMGHDKMYWYQQDPGMELHLIHYSYGVNSTEKGDLSSESTVSRIRTEHFPLTLESARPSHTSQYLCASSQTGQGQPQHFGDGTRLSIL.

CDR3 nucleotides: TGTGCCACCGCGGGGGCTTCTAGCACAGATACGCAGTATTTT. Translating gives CATAGASSTDTQYF. V usage is TRBV24-1 and J usage is TRBJ2-3, with D perhaps matching TRBD2 (7 bases). Germline-derived CDR1 and CDR2 are KGHDR and SFDVKD. CDR3 length: 14 residues. The ends were cut back, 9 bases at V and 0 bases at J, with 12 bases in the middle.

The J gene is TRBJ2-2, the V gene TRBV3-1 (or the pseudogene TRBV3-2), with D uncertain. The V gene's germline CDR1 is LGHDT and CDR2 YNNKEL (reference sequence). Trimming pared 2 bases from V and 7 bases from J, leaving 11 bases between. The CDR3 loop spans 14 amino acids. CDR3 in amino acids: CASSQSEVVGELFF. The CDR3 region has the DNA TGTGCCAGCAGCCAATCTGAGGTTGTCGGGGAGCTGTTTTTT.

This clone was seen a single time. This sequence joins TRBV7-6 and TRBJ2-3; 7 bases agree with TRBD2. After removal of 5 bases from V and 1 base from J, the junction contained 6 bases not matched to a gene. This CDR3 is built from 15 residues. Germline V lookup: CDR1 SGHVS, CDR2 FNYEAQ. The CDR3 DNA follows: TGTGCCAGCAGCCTGGCGGGGGAGCGCACAGATACGCAGTATTTT. This sequence encodes CASSLAGERTDTQYF.

This clone has just a few counts. This chain uses TRBV4-1 with TRBJ1-1; 8 bases agree with TRBD1. The CDR3 length is 15 residues. J lost 2 bases, V lost 1 base, and 3 bases had no gene match. From germline, CDR1 is MGHRA and CDR2 YSYEKL. CDR3 sequence (DNA): TGCGCCAGCAGCCAAGGGGCAGGGGGCAACACTGAAGCTTTCTTT. This translates into CASSQGAGGNTEAFF.

This clone was seen only once. This chain links TRBV21-1 with TRBJ1-1; the D call TRBD1 from the table was never checked on the DNA. TRBV21-1 corresponds to a pseudogene. CDR3 length: 16 residues. DNA of the CDR3: TGTGCCAGCAGCAAACCCCAGGGGGCAATGAACACTGAAGCTTTCTTT. Residues: CASSKPQGAMNTEAFF.

Here the CDR3 DNA reads TGTGCCAGCAGCCCCCGACAGGGGGCTTCTCGTGGCTACACCTTC. Its protein is CASSPRQGASRGYTF. The genes are TRBV9 and TRBJ1-2, with 10 bases that match TRBD1. The CDR3 totals 15 residues. Germline CDR1 is SGDLS and CDR2 is YYNGEE. V shed 4 bases and J 7 bases; nucleotides not matched to a gene: 10.

This clone showed up just once. The rearrangement uses TRBV27 and TRBJ2-1, with 11 nucleotides matching TRBD2. Germline V gene data show CDR1 as MNHEY and CDR2 as SMNVEV (reference sequence). V was pared by 6 bases and J by 6 bases, with 7 bases of the junction left unmatched. CDR3 size: 15 residues. This chain's CDR3 is CASRLTSGSFNEQFF. The CDR3 nucleotides are TGTGCCAGCAGACTTACTAGCGGGAGTTTCAATGAGCAGTTCTTC.

The chain joins TRBV7-2 to TRBJ2-2, with 8 bases aligning to TRBD1. The CDR3 sequence is 14 residues long. The V and J ends lost 5 bases and 4 bases, in that order; junction bases with no gene match: 3. Germline values: CDR1 SGHTA, CDR2 FQGNSA. CDR3 sequence reads: CASSLGQGTGELFF. CDR3 DNA sequence: TGTGCCAGCAGCCTAGGACAGGGCACCGGGGAGCTGTTTTTT.

This clone was observed once. V is TRBV18 and J is TRBJ2-5; 7 bases agree with TRBD2. This CDR3 is built from 13 residues. CDR1 and CDR2 (germline): KGHSH, LQKENI. The junction had 7 bases not matched to a gene; V was cut back by 3 bases and J by 9 bases. CDR3 protein: CASSPDDRGAQYF. CDR3 in DNA: TGTGCCAGCTCACCGGATGACCGGGGGGCCCAGTACTTC.

The chain recombines TRBV27 with TRBJ2-7; TRBD2 is a possible D gene (6 bases). CDR3 length: 15 amino acids. With 1 base removed from V and 2 bases from J, the gap between germline ends came to 12 bases. The V gene's germline CDR1 is MNHEY and CDR2 SMNVEV (reference sequence). The CDR3 nucleotides read TGTGCCAGCAGTTTATTGTCTAGCGCGCCCTACGAGCAGTACTTC. Residues: CASSLLSSAPYEQYF.

The chain carries TRBV5-1 and TRBJ2-7; 8 bases fit TRBD2. This CDR3 spans 14 amino acids. Germline V CDR1 and CDR2: SGHRS, YFSETQ. The V gene end was trimmed by 4 bases and the J gene end by 6 bases; junction bases not matched to a gene: 9. The CDR3 loop reads CASSRGLATIEQYF. The CDR3 region has the DNA TGCGCCAGCAGCCGAGGACTAGCCACGATCGAGCAGTACTTC.